This T cell receptor beta chain was identified during a study of radiotherapy plus CTLA-4 blockade in lung cancer. As for the study in general: The study recorded objective responses in 18% of patients and disease control in about 30%. The study's findings and limits: Alongside interferon-beta, early blood T cell clone dynamics were reportedly the best predictor of response. Following radiotherapy plus ipilimumab, tumor-derived TCR clones expanded in the blood.

Assay: immunoSEQ multiplex PCR; the TCRdb copy retains only in-frame clones and omits some. Of roughly 48,000 clones in the sample, approximately 78% are singletons; the top ten hold roughly 3.4%. Remarks on this clone: What it binds is unknown.

People whose metastatic non-small-cell lung cancer was chemo-refractory got focal radiation along with CTLA-4 blockade by ipilimumab. Germline loops: CDR1 KGHSH, CDR2 LQKENI. The CDR3 contains 13 residues. Unmatched junction bases numbered 5, after V lost 6 bases and J lost 3 bases. This rearrangement joins TRBV18 to TRBJ2-7; 7 bases line up with TRBD2. The source of this sequence is a human donor with non-small cell lung cancer who had stable disease on radiotherapy plus ipilimumab. The sample here was peripheral blood, taken from a patient treated with radiotherapy plus ipilimumab. Here the CDR3 DNA reads TGTGCCAGCTCGCTATCTAGCGGCTACGAGCAGTACTTC. This encodes CASSLSSGYEQYF.